The clone carrying this T cell receptor (beta chain) has a count of ten or more. What it binds is unknown. The germline V gene has CDR1 SGHAT and CDR2 FQDESV (reference sequence). The V end lost 3 bases, the J end lost 5 bases, and 16 bases lay between the germline ends. The CDR3 spans 15 residues. This sample stems from a study of T cell repertoires in cytomegalovirus infection. Turning to the study itself: An indication of both CMV infection and matching HLA type came from public TCR beta signatures.

General study findings and limits: Accumulated public TCR beta family frequency recognized individuals carrying CMV together with the relevant HLA. The study found HLA-C-restricted CMV-specific TCR beta clonotypes dominating the ex vivo response.

Each CDR3 protein is one row after TCRdb ran MiXCR on the reads. Here the sample spans more than 500,000 distinct CDR3 sequences, approximately 17% being singletons. The sequenced material came from CD8+ T cells from PBMCs. The chain is built from TRBV11-1 and TRBJ1-1, with a tentative D call TRBD1 (6 bases). This sequence was found in a human donor in good health (CMV status not recorded). Some clones in this sample may be carry-over from other donors' samples. The CDR3 DNA reads as TGTGCCAGCAGCTTTGGGACAAGGGCTTGGACTGAAGCTTTCTTT. Translating it yields CASSFGTRAWTEAFF.